One and the same sample provided the 19 T cell receptor beta chains below, sequenced in a study of vaccination and CD4 T cells after COVID-19. Sequence data for DNA of cultured CD4+ T cells were generated by the Oncomine TCR Beta short-read assay. One entry per CDR3 protein, called by TCRdb with MiXCR from the PCR reads. The table lists 20,000 to 25,000 distinct CDR3 sequences, less than 65% of them singletons. Treatment given: roughly ten-day PBMC culture with coronavirus spike peptide pools or control peptides (ViraFEST assay). Their cognate antigens are unknown. The specimen comprised CD4+ T cells from blood, cultured in vitro, sampled after SARS-CoV-2 vaccination. These receptors came from a human donor who received a COVID-19 vaccine.

This sequence joins TRBV7-2 and TRBJ1-2; 9 nucleotides align to TRBD1. The germline V gene encodes CDR1 SGHTA and CDR2 FQGNSA. The CDR3 spans 19 residues. V lost 5 bases, J lost 5 bases, and 21 bases stayed unmatched. The CDR3 nucleotides read TGTGCCAGCAGCACGCGCATCCGGGACAGGGATACTCTCCGGTATGGCTACACCTTC. As protein: CASSTRIRDRDTLRYGYTF.

This clonotype was seen only a few times. The chain is built from TRBV6-1 and TRBJ1-1; 7 bases map to TRBD1. Losses at the gene ends were 8 bases for V and 4 bases for J; bases not matched to a gene: 10. Germline V gene data show CDR1 as MNHNS and CDR2 as SASEGT. The CDR3 runs to 14 residues. Here the CDR3 reads CASQEGGDLTEAFF. The CDR3 coding sequence is TGTGCCAGCCAGGAAGGGGGCGATCTCACTGAAGCTTTCTTT.

This chain connects TRBV20-1 to TRBJ1-1; 8 bases match TRBD1. V shed 0 bases and J 3 bases; nucleotides not matched to a gene: 9. The CDR3 totals 16 residues. Germline CDR1 reads DFQATT; CDR2 reads SNEGSKA (reference sequence). The CDR3 sequence is CSARDLGQGGDTEAFF. The CDR3 DNA reads TGCAGTGCTAGAGACCTTGGACAGGGAGGGGACACTGAAGCTTTCTTT.

This clonotype is a singleton in its sample. The rearrangement uses TRBV6-1 and TRBJ2-7; 10 bases match TRBD1. The J call is doubtful: the DNA matches TRBJ2-5 better. This CDR3 has 15 amino acids. Germline-derived CDR1 and CDR2 are MNHNS and SASEGT. The CDR3 here is CASSPLGTGEETQYF. CDR3 nucleotide sequence: TGTGCCAGCAGCCCGCTTGGGACAGGGGAAGAGACCCAGTACTTC.

The rearrangement joins TRBV5-1 to TRBJ1-1; tentatively, D is TRBD1 (6 bases). Trimming took off 6 bases at V and 5 bases at J, with 20 bases between the two ends. CDR3 length: 15 amino acids. The germline V gene has CDR1 SGHRS and CDR2 YFSETQ. The CDR3 region has the DNA TGCGCCAGCACTACGGGGGGCGAGGTCGGGACTGAAGCTTTCTTT. Translation gives CASTTGGEVGTEAFF.

The chain employs TRBV11-3 and TRBJ1-1, with 10 bases that match TRBD1. The CDR3 sequence is 14 residues long. Trimming took 6 bases from V and 1 from J; bases not matched to a gene: 2. Germline values: CDR1 SGHNT, CDR2 YENEEA. The CDR3 is CASSRQGANTEAFF. The DNA for the CDR3 is TGTGCCAGCAGTCGACAGGGGGCGAACACTGAAGCTTTCTTT.

The gene calls are TRBV20-1 and TRBJ2-5, with 8 bases lining up with TRBD2. V shed 0 bases and J 1 base; nucleotides not matched to a gene: 7. The CDR3 is made up of 16 amino acids. Germline CDR1 and CDR2: DFQATT and SNEGSKA (reference sequence). The CDR3 protein is CSARERRGGRQETQYF. The CDR3 DNA sequence: TGCAGTGCTAGAGAGAGGCGCGGGGGGCGCCAAGAGACCCAGTACTTC.

The rearrangement joins TRBV7-2 to TRBJ2-7, with D possibly called TRBD1 or TRBD2 (6 bases each). The CDR3 is 15 residues long. The germline CDR1 and CDR2 sequences are SGHTA and FQGNSA. With 0 bases removed from V and 7 bases from J, the gap between germline ends came to 16 bases. CDR3 region: CASSLAGGAPGEQYF. The CDR3, as DNA: TGTGCCAGCAGCTTAGCGGGGGGCGCCCCTGGAGAGCAGTACTTC.

The chain uses TRBV6-1 and TRBJ1-1; no reliable D call. From germline, CDR1 is MNHNS and CDR2 SASEGT. Trimming cost V 2 bases and J 0 bases, with 10 bases left between them. This CDR3 contains 15 residues. CDR3 sequence (DNA): TGTGCCAGCAGTGAATTCTCCCGCATGAACACTGAAGCTTTCTTT. It codes for CASSEFSRMNTEAFF.

This clonotype was counted a few times. The genes are TRBV2 and TRBJ1-1; a possible D gene is TRBD1 (6 bases). Between the trimmed V and J ends, which lost 7 bases and 3 bases, there was a span of 15 bases. CDR1 and CDR2 from the germline V gene are SNHLY and FYNNEI. This CDR3 region has 14 residues. The CDR3 DNA is TGTGCCAGCAACTTCAACAGGGTTGACACTGAAGCTTTCTTT. Translating it yields CASNFNRVDTEAFF. Using reference TRBV2 and TRBJ1-1 for the parts outside the CDR3, the full variable domain is EPEVTQTPSHQVTQMGQEVILRCVPISNHLYFYWYRQILGQKVEFLVSFYNNEISEKSEIFDDQFSVERPDGSNFTLKIRSTKLEDSAMYFCASNFNRVDTEAFFGQGTRLTVV.

Only one count was recorded for this clonotype. V and J are TRBV6-5 and TRBJ2-2; 9 bases agree with TRBD2. Trimming removed 3 bases from V and 0 bases from J; junction bases left unmatched: 2. Germline V gene sequence: CDR1 MNHEY, CDR2 SVGAGI. The CDR3 spans 16 residues. CDR3 amino acids: CASSYAGGPNTGELFF. Here the CDR3 DNA reads TGTGCCAGCAGTTATGCGGGGGGGCCGAACACCGGGGAGCTGTTTTTT.

V is TRBV10-3 and J is TRBJ1-5; a possible D gene is TRBD1 (6 bases). V was trimmed by 4 bases and J by 4 bases, leaving 14 bases between them. CDR1 ENHRY and CDR2 SYGVKD come from the germline V gene. The CDR3 is 15 residues long. The CDR3 loop is CAISVEGGPNQPQHF. The DNA of the CDR3 is TGTGCCATCAGTGTGGAGGGGGGCCCTAATCAGCCCCAGCATTTT.

This chain connects TRBV12-3 or TRBV12-4 to TRBJ1-1; 7 nucleotides match TRBD1. This CDR3 comprises 20 residues. J gave up 3 bases and V 3 bases, and 22 bases lay outside the gene matches. CDR3 sequence reads: CASSFGLTGSGTVGYTEAFF. CDR3 in DNA: TGTGCCAGCAGTTTCGGCTTGACAGGGTCGGGGACTGTGGGTTACACTGAAGCTTTCTTT.

The rearrangement links TRBV11-3 to TRBJ2-7; possible D gene TRBD1, 5 bases. The V gene lost 5 bases and the J gene lost 2 bases, with 10 bases spanning the gap. This CDR3 region has 13 residues. CDR1 and CDR2 (germline): SGHNT, YENEEA. In DNA form, the CDR3 reads TGTGCCAGCAGCCAGGGAATGACCTACGAGCAGTACTTC. Translation gives CASSQGMTYEQYF.

The chain employs TRBV7-9 and TRBJ2-2, with 8 bases that match TRBD2. The ends lost 7 bases at V and 4 bases at J; junction bases unmatched: 14. CDR3 length equals 17 residues. The germline gives CDR1 SEHNR, CDR2 FQNEAQ (reference sequence). The CDR3 bases are TGTGCCAGCACCGACGCCACTAGCGGAGCTTTCACCGGGGAGCTGTTTTTT. This sequence encodes CASTDATSGAFTGELFF.

The V and J genes are TRBV2 and TRBJ1-1; the D is unclear. CDR1 and CDR2 (germline): SNHLY, FYNNEI. V lost 8 bases, J lost 0 bases, and 13 bases lay in between. This CDR3 is built from 14 residues. CDR3 sequence (DNA): TGTGCCAGCCTTTACACGGATTTGAACACTGAAGCTTTCTTT. Translation: CASLYTDLNTEAFF.

The J gene is TRBJ2-7, the V gene TRBV18; possibly TRBD1 for D (6 bases). This CDR3 is built from 15 residues. Germline assignment: CDR1 KGHSH and CDR2 LQKENI. Trimming removed 0 bases from V and 5 bases from J, with 14 bases in between. The CDR3 DNA reads TGTGCCAGCTCACCACCTGGGGAACAGGGCCACGAGCAGTACTTC. Protein product: CASSPPGEQGHEQYF.

CDR3 sequence: CASRRMNRGPYNEQFF. The CDR3 DNA is TGTGCCAGTAGGCGGATGAACAGGGGGCCCTACAATGAGCAGTTCTTC. The V call is TRBV19, the J call TRBJ2-1; TRBD1 aligns across 9 bases. Looked up from germline, CDR1 is LNHDA and CDR2 is SQIVND (reference sequence). V shed 6 bases, J shed 2 bases, and the junction held 8 bases outside the gene matches. The CDR3 consists of 16 residues.

The chain uses TRBV29-1 and TRBJ2-7; tentatively, D is TRBD2 (5 bases). Germline CDR1 reads SQVTM; CDR2 reads ANQGSEA. This CDR3 has 12 amino acids. The ends were cut back, 7 bases at V and 2 bases at J, with 12 bases in the middle. The CDR3 DNA reads TGCAGCGGGGGAGACACCCCCTACGAGCAGTACTTC. Translating gives CSGGDTPYEQYF.